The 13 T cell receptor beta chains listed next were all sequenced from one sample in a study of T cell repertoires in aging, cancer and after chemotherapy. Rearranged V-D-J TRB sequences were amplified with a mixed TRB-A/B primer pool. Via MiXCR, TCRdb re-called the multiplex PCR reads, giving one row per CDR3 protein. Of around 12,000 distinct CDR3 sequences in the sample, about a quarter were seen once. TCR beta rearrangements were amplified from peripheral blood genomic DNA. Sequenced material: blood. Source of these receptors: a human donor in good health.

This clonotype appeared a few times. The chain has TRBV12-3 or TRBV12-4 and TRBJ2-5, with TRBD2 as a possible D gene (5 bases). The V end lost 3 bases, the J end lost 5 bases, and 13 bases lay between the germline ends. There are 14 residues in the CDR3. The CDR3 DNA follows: TGTGCCAGCAGTTTCTCGGGGTCTAGGGAGACCCAGTACTTC. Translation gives CASSFSGSRETQYF.

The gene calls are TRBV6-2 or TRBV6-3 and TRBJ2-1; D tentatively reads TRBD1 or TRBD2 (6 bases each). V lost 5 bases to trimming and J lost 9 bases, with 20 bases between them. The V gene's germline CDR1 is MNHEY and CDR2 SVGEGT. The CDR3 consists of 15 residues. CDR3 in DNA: TGTGCCAGCAGTCTGCGCGAGGGGGGCTTTCCTGAGCAGTTCTTC. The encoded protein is CASSLREGGFPEQFF.

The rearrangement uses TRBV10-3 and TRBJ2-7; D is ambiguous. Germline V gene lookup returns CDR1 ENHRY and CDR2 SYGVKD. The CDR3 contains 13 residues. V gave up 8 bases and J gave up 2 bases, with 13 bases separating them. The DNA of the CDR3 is TGTGCCATCTCCGGGTCTGGGGCCTACGAGCAGTACTTC. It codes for CAISGSGAYEQYF.

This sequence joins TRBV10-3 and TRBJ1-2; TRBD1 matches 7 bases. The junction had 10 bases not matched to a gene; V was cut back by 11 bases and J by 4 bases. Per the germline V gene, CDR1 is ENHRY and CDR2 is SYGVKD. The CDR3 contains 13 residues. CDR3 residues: CASSGTDSYGYTF. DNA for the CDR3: TGTGCCTCTTCCGGGACAGATTCCTATGGCTACACCTTC.

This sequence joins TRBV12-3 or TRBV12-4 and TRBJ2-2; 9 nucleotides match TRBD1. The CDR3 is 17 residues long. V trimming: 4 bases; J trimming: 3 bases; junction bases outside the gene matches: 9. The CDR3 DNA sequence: TGTGCCAGCAGTTCCTTCGGGGACAGGGAATACACCGGGGAGCTGTTTTTT. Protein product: CASSSFGDREYTGELFF.

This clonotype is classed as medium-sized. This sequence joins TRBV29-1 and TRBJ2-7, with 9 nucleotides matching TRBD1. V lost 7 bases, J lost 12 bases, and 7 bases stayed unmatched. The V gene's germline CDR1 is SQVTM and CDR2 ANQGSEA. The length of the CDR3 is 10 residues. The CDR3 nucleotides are TGCAGCGGTGGGGACAGGGAGTTGTACTTC. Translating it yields CSGGDRELYF.

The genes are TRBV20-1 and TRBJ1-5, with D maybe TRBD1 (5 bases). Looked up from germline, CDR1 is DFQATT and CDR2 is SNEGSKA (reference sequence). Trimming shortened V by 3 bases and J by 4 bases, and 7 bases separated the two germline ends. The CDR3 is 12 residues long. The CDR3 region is CSARDTNQPQHF. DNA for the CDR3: TGCAGTGCTAGGGACACTAATCAGCCCCAGCATTTT.

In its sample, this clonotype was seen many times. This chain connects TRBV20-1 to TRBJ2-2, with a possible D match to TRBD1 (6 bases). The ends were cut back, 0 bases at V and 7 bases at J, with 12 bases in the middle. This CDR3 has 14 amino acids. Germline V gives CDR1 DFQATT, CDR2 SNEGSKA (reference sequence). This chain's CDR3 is CSARDGQKGGELFF. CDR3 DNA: TGCAGTGCTAGAGATGGACAGAAGGGCGGGGAGCTGTTTTTT.

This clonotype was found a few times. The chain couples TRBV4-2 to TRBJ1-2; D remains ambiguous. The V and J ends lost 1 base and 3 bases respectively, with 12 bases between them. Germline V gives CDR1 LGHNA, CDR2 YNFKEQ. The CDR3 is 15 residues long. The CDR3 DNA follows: TGTGCCAGCAGCCAAGTCGGGCAGGCCTACTATGGCTACACCTTC. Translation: CASSQVGQAYYGYTF.

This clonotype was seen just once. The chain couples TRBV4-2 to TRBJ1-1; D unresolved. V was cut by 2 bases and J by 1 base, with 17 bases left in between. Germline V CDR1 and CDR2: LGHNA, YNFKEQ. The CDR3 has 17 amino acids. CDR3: CASSQFPGKTGNTEAFF. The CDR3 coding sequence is TGTGCCAGCAGCCAATTTCCCGGGAAAACGGGGAACACTGAAGCTTTCTTT.

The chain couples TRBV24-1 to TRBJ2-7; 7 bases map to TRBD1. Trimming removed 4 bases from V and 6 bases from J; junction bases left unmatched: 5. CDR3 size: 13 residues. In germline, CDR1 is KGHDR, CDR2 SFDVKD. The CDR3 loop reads CATSDGAGGEQYF. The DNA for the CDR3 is TGTGCCACCAGTGACGGGGCAGGGGGCGAGCAGTACTTC.

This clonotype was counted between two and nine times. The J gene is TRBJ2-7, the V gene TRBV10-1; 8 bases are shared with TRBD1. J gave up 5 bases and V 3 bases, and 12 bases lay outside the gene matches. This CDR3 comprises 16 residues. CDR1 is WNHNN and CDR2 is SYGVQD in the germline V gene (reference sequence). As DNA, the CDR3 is TGCGCCAGCAGTGACCTCCGGGACAGGTTGGTAGACGAGCAGTACTTC. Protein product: CASSDLRDRLVDEQYF.

The CDR3 DNA is TGTGCCAGCAGCCCGACGGGGAAAAACATTCAGTACTTC. Translating gives CASSPTGKNIQYF. The chain uses TRBV27 and TRBJ2-4; D may be TRBD2 (5 bases). V dropped 6 bases and J dropped 4 bases, with 10 bases sitting between them. The germline CDR1 and CDR2 sequences are MNHEY and SMNVEV (reference sequence). The CDR3 contains 13 residues.